This T cell receptor beta chain was observed in a study of T cells expressing NK-cell markers. Looking at the study overall: It was from sorted CD3+CD56+NKG2C+, CD3+CD56+NKG2C- and CD3+CD56-NKG2C+ T cells that TCR beta repertoires came. The eight sequenced donors comprised seven who were HCMV-seropositive and one who was seronegative.

CDR1 and CDR2 (germline): MNHEY, SVGAGI. The CDR3 covers 15 residues. The authors generated TCR beta cDNA through 5'RACE template switching with UMIs. TCRdb reprocessed the 5' RACE reads and keeps a single row for each CDR3 protein, giving no DNA. This listing includes 450,000 to 600,000 distinct CDR3 sequences. The rearrangement links TRBV6-5 to TRBJ1-4; TCRdb picks TRBD1, but there is no DNA to check that call. The TCR comes from a man aged 18 to 30 in good health. Specimen: blood T cells: a sorted CD56 or NKG2C T cell subset, CD4+ or CD8+ T cells, or bulk PBMC T cells (not recorded which). This CDR3 reads CASSYAPGPTEKLFF.